Here is one T cell receptor (beta chain) with its context. The antigen is undetermined. The method was immunoSEQ multiplex PCR; TCRdb's version includes in-frame clones alone and lacks a portion of them. Of some 41,000 clones in the sample, just under 90% were seen once. This sample stems from a study of OX40 agonist ivuxolimab in advanced cancers. Study-level points and caveats: Both blood CD4+ and CD8+ T cells showed clonal growth by week 6 at 0.1 to 3.0 mg/kg. Expanded clones were, on average, more numerous among CD8+ T cells than CD4+.

The sampling schedule covered blood at baseline, cycle 4 day 1, and cycle 7 day 1. This CDR3 is 16 amino acids long. CDR1 SGHRS and CDR2 YFSETQ come from the germline V gene. J gave up 2 bases and V 4 bases, and 5 bases lay outside the gene matches. The TCR sequence derives from an adult with an advanced solid tumor such as melanoma, head and neck, liver or kidney cancer. The chain carries TRBV5-1 and TRBJ2-1, with 11 bases lining up with TRBD2. This material consisted of CD4+ or CD8+ T cells sorted from blood, taken in a trial of the OX40 agonist ivuxolimab. CDR3 nucleotide sequence: TGCGCCAGCAGCGTTAGCGGGAGGGTCCCCTACAATGAGCAGTTCTTC. Amino acids: CASSVSGRVPYNEQFF.